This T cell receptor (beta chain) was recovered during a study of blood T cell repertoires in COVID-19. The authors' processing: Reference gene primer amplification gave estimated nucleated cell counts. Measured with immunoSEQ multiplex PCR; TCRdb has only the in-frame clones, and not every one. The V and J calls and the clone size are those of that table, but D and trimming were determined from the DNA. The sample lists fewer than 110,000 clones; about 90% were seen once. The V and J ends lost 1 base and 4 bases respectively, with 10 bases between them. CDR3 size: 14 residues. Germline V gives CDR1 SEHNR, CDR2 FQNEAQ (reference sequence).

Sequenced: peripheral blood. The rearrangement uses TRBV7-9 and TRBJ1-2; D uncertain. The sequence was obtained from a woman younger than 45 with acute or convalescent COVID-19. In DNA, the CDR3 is TGTGCCAGCAGCTTAGGTGGGCTCGTCTATGGCTACACCTTC. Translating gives CASSLGGLVYGYTF.